These 23 T cell receptor beta chains were sequenced from one sample in a study of cytomegalovirus exposure and HLA in healthy donors. Assay used: immunoSEQ multiplex PCR; TCRdb lists only in-frame clones, some missing. The data contain some 330,000 clones, approximately 90% of them singletons. The sequenced sample was PBMCs. These receptors were obtained from a woman in her late teens or twenties in good health and CMV-seronegative.

The V call is TRBV12-2, the J call TRBJ2-2; TRBD1, as called in the table, went unchecked against the DNA. TRBV12-2 represents a pseudogene. The CDR3 is 15 amino acids. Here the CDR3 DNA reads TGTGCAAGCCGCGAAGCCGGACACCCCACCGGGGAGCTGTTTTTT. Translation gives CASREAGHPTGELFF.

The gene calls are TRBV25-1 and TRBJ2-2; the match to TRBD2 covers 8 bases. V was clipped by 5 bases and J by 6 bases; unmatched bases: 8. The germline CDR1 and CDR2 sequences are MGHDK and SYGVNS. The CDR3 has 15 residues. The CDR3 sequence: CASSISGLGSGELFF. The CDR3 DNA reads as TGTGCCAGCAGTATATCGGGACTAGGTTCCGGGGAGCTGTTTTTT.

V usage is TRBV5-1 and J usage is TRBJ2-1, with 7 bases matching TRBD2. V lost 0 bases and J lost 9; bases outside the gene matches: 6. Germline V gene sequence: CDR1 SGHRS, CDR2 YFSETQ. There are 14 residues in the CDR3. CDR3 loop: CASSLGLAASEQFF. The DNA of the CDR3 is TGCGCCAGCAGCTTGGGCCTAGCGGCCAGTGAGCAGTTCTTC.

This rearrangement joins TRBV5-1 to TRBJ2-3, with D unresolved. V was shortened by 1 base and J by 0 bases, with 9 bases between the two germline ends. The CDR3 has 15 amino acids. Germline loops: CDR1 SGHRS, CDR2 YFSETQ. The DNA of the CDR3 is TGCGCCAGCAGCTTGCAACTGACTAGCACAGATACGCAGTATTTT. Its translation: CASSLQLTSTDTQYF.

This clone was seen a few times. As DNA, the CDR3 is TGTGCCAGCAGCGCTGGGACAGGGGGCGAGCAGTACTTC. This codes for CASSAGTGGEQYF. The chain has TRBV7-2 and TRBJ2-7, with TRBD1 matching 11 bases. The CDR3 loop spans 13 amino acids. Germline assignment: CDR1 SGHTA and CDR2 FQGNSA. J gave up 6 bases and V 5 bases, and 3 bases lay outside the gene matches.

V usage is TRBV9 and J usage is TRBJ2-1; 12 bases are shared with TRBD2. The germline V gene encodes CDR1 SGDLS and CDR2 YYNGEE. The CDR3 runs to 16 residues. The V gene end was trimmed by 3 bases and the J gene end by 9 bases; junction bases not matched to a gene: 10. CDR3 sequence: CASSADRLAGVGEQFF. CDR3 bases: TGTGCCAGCAGCGCCGACAGACTAGCGGGAGTAGGTGAGCAGTTCTTC.

V is TRBV28 and J is TRBJ2-3, with unresolved D. V lost 4 bases and J lost 2, with 4 bases in between. CDR3 length equals 12 residues. The germline V gene has CDR1 MDHEN and CDR2 SYDVKM. CDR3 bases: TGTGCCAGCAGTTCCGTCACAGATACGCAGTATTTT. Protein sequence: CASSSVTDTQYF.

J is TRBJ2-7 and V is TRBV28, with TRBD1 identical over 10 bases. The CDR3 is made up of 19 amino acids. V shed 3 bases and J 1 base; nucleotides not matched to a gene: 15. Germline CDR1 is MDHEN and CDR2 is SYDVKM. In nucleotides, the CDR3 is TGTGCCAGCAGTTTTCTTAGCGAGGGACAGGGGTCCCCGTCCTACGAGCAGTACTTC. This sequence encodes CASSFLSEGQGSPSYEQYF.

This clone has more than one count but fewer than ten. The rearrangement links TRBV19 to TRBJ1-2; D gene unclear. V lost 1 base and J lost 8, with 8 bases in between. The germline gives CDR1 LNHDA, CDR2 SQIVND (reference sequence). The CDR3 spans 12 residues. The DNA of the CDR3 is TGTGCCAGTAGTATAGGGGCGTCGGGCTACACCTTC. Translated, it gives CASSIGASGYTF.

The V gene is TRBV10-3, the J gene TRBJ2-3; 8 bases align to TRBD1. Trimming cost V 8 bases and J 2 bases; bases outside gene matches: 3. Germline CDR1 and CDR2: ENHRY and SYGVKD. The CDR3 has 13 residues. This CDR3 is CAIGTGTTDTQYF. The DNA of the CDR3 is TGTGCCATCGGGACAGGAACCACAGATACGCAGTATTTT.

The chain links TRBV13 to TRBJ2-1, with 7 nucleotides matching TRBD2. The CDR3 length is 15 residues. Losses at the gene ends were 1 base for V and 5 bases for J; bases not matched to a gene: 5. From germline, CDR1 is PRHDT and CDR2 FYEKMQ (reference sequence). CDR3 sequence (DNA): TGTGCCAGCAGCTTAGTGTGGGGGGGACACAATGAGCAGTTCTTC. Amino acids: CASSLVWGGHNEQFF.

V usage is TRBV4-3 and J usage is TRBJ1-1; possible D gene TRBD1, 5 bases. The CDR3 is made up of 15 amino acids. The V gene lost 0 bases and the J gene lost 4 bases, with 12 bases spanning the gap. Per the germline V gene, CDR1 is LGHNA and CDR2 is YSLEER. This chain's CDR3 is CASSQDLAGRTEAFF. As DNA, the CDR3 is TGCGCCAGCAGCCAAGATCTGGCAGGGCGCACTGAAGCTTTCTTT.

The chain combines TRBV7-3 with TRBJ2-2, with 10 bases matching TRBD2. Losses at the gene ends were 3 bases for V and 0 bases for J; bases not matched to a gene: 1. There are 16 residues in the CDR3. Germline V lookup: CDR1 SGHTA, CDR2 FQGTGA. CDR3 loop: CASSFSGRSNTGELFF. The CDR3 DNA reads as TGTGCCAGCAGCTTTAGCGGGAGGTCGAACACCGGGGAGCTGTTTTTT.

In its sample, this clone was seen a few times. The J gene is TRBJ2-3, the V gene TRBV7-3; D is uncertain. CDR3 length: 16 amino acids. The germline V gene has CDR1 SGHTA and CDR2 FQGTGA. The germline V and J ends were trimmed by 0 bases and 2 bases, with 12 bases remaining between them. The CDR3 spells CASSLTSPVNTDTQYF. The CDR3 nucleotides read TGTGCCAGCAGCTTAACGTCACCGGTAAACACAGATACGCAGTATTTT.

The rearrangement uses TRBV18 and TRBJ2-2; 8 nucleotides align to TRBD1. Per germline, CDR1 KGHSH and CDR2 LQKENI. With V trimmed by 2 bases and J by 6 bases, 8 bases remained unmatched. This CDR3 is 16 amino acids long. The CDR3 DNA reads TGTGCCAGCTCACCATTCGCGACAGGGGAATCCGGGGAGCTGTTTTTT. This gives the protein CASSPFATGESGELFF.

The CDR3 coding sequence is TGCGCCAGCAGCCAAGGACAGAGCTCCTACAATGAGCAGTTCTTC. This encodes CASSQGQSSYNEQFF. The gene calls are TRBV4-1 and TRBJ2-1; D possibly corresponds to TRBD1 (5 bases). Germline lookup yields CDR1 MGHRA and CDR2 YSYEKL. This CDR3 has 15 residues. V lost 1 base, J lost 0 bases, and 7 bases lay in between.

The V and J genes are TRBV27 and TRBJ1-1, with D unclear. The CDR3 totals 13 residues. Trimming stripped 6 bases from V and 4 bases from J, with 12 bases between. Germline CDR1 is MNHEY and CDR2 is SMNVEV (reference sequence). The CDR3 here is CASSQVAGTEAFF. CDR3 DNA: TGTGCCAGCAGCCAGGTTGCGGGCACTGAAGCTTTCTTT.

The chain carries TRBV5-4 and TRBJ2-3; D possibly corresponds to TRBD2 (5 bases). The germline V and J ends were trimmed by 7 bases and 2 bases, with 17 bases remaining between them. Looked up from germline, CDR1 is SGHNT and CDR2 is YYREEE (reference sequence). The CDR3 is 15 amino acids. The CDR3 DNA reads as TGTGCCAGCCAAATCGAACTAGGGAACACAGATACGCAGTATTTT. This sequence encodes CASQIELGNTDTQYF.

The gene calls are TRBV13 and TRBJ2-7; D may be TRBD2 (5 bases). This CDR3 region has 15 residues. Per germline, CDR1 PRHDT and CDR2 FYEKMQ (reference sequence). V shed 0 bases and J shed 2 bases, with 11 bases lying between them. The DNA for the CDR3 is TGTGCCAGCAGCTTAGGCGGCGGGCTCGCCTACGAGCAGTACTTC. It is translated as CASSLGGGLAYEQYF.

This chain connects TRBV19 to TRBJ1-2; perhaps TRBD1 as D (5 bases). Deletions cut 4 bases from V and 6 bases from J, with 15 bases between. This CDR3 is 14 amino acids long. Germline CDR1 and CDR2: LNHDA and SQIVND (reference sequence). The CDR3, as DNA: TGTGCCAGTAGTAGGGACTCAGGAGGCGATGGCTACACCTTC. Protein sequence: CASSRDSGGDGYTF.

This clone was recorded only once. The chain carries TRBV10-3 and TRBJ1-2, with D possibly TRBD1 on 5 matching bases. Germline V gives CDR1 ENHRY, CDR2 SYGVKD. CDR3 length: 13 amino acids. Trimming removed 0 bases at V and 8 bases at J, with 10 bases between. CDR3 DNA: TGTGCCATCAGTGAGTCGCGGGACGGAGGCTACACCTTC. Amino acid sequence: CAISESRDGGYTF.

This rearrangement joins TRBV4-1 to TRBJ2-1, with a tentative D call TRBD1 (6 bases). Trimming left V 6 bases short and J 0 bases short, with 15 bases between. The CDR3 sequence is 16 residues long. Germline CDR1 reads MGHRA; CDR2 reads YSYEKL. CDR3 loop: CASRALAGDSYNEQFF. The CDR3 bases are TGCGCCAGCAGAGCCCTAGCAGGGGACTCCTACAATGAGCAGTTCTTC.

This clone appeared a few times. This chain joins TRBV11-2 and TRBJ1-2, with unresolved D. CDR1 is SGHAT and CDR2 is FQNNGV in the germline V gene. Trimming left V 1 base short and J 3 bases short, with 3 bases between. The CDR3 contains 12 residues. CDR3 sequence (DNA): TGTGCCAGCAGCTTAGTCGACTATGGCTACACCTTC. Translating gives CASSLVDYGYTF.